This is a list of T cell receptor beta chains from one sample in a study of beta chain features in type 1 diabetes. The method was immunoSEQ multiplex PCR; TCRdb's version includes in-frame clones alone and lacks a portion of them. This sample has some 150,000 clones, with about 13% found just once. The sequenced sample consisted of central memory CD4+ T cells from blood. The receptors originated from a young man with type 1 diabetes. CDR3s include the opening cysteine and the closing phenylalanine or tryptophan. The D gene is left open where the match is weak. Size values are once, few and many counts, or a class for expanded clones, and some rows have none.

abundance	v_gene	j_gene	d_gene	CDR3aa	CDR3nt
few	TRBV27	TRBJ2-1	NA	CASRPFVSDEQFF	TGTGCCAGCAGACCTTTCGTAAGCGATGAGCAGTTCTTC
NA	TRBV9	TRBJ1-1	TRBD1	CASSVEEATGAFF	TGTGCCAGCAGCGTAGAAGAGGCGACAGGGGCTTTCTTT
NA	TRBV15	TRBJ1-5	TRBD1	CATSRETGGLNNQPQHF	TGTGCCACCAGCAGAGAAACAGGGGGCTTGAACAATCAGCCCCAGCATTTT
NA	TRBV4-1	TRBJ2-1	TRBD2	CASSHQSGGAANEQFF	TGCGCCAGCAGCCACCAAAGCGGGGGGGCCGCCAATGAGCAGTTCTTC
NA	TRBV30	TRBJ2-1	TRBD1	CAWSRIGTGGGNEQFF	TGTGCCTGGAGCCGAATCGGGACAGGGGGCGGGAATGAGCAGTTCTTC
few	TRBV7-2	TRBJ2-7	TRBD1	CASSRTGTGGLEQYF	TGTGCCAGCAGCCGCACCGGGACAGGCGGGCTCGAGCAGTACTTC
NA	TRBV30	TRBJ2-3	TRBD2	CAWNGGGAYTQYF	TGTGCCTGGAATGGCGGGGGGGCCTATACGCAGTATTTT
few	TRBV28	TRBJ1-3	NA	CASNPPREGGNTIYF	TGTGCCAGCAATCCTCCCAGGGAGGGAGGAAACACCATATATTTT
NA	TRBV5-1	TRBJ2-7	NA	CASSESAGPLGEQYF	TGCGCCAGCAGCGAATCAGCGGGCCCACTGGGGGAGCAGTACTTC
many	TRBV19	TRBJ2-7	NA	CASSIYLGQNEQYF	TGTGCCAGTAGTATTTACCTTGGGCAGAACGAGCAGTACTTC
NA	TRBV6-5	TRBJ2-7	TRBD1	CASSYSRGQGYEQYF	TGTGCCAGCAGTTACTCGAGGGGACAGGGCTACGAGCAGTACTTC